The clone carrying this T cell receptor (beta chain) has at least ten counts. Trimming removed 5 bases at V and 4 bases at J, with 8 bases between. The CDR3 loop spans 12 amino acids. CDR1 and CDR2 from the germline V gene are SEHNR and FQNEAQ (reference sequence). The data were obtained in a study of glioma-infiltrating T cells. Using RNA template, CDR3s of TCR alpha and beta were amplified with iRepertoire arm-PCR. TCRdb ran MiXCR on the multiplex PCR reads and lists one entry per CDR3 protein. The data contain about 130,000 distinct CDR3 sequences, approximately 23% of them seen just once; the ten biggest clones take up 13% to 15%.

The V gene is TRBV7-9, the J gene TRBJ1-2, with D perhaps TRBD1 (6 bases). This TCR derives from a human donor with low-grade glioma or glioblastoma, undergoing nonglioma brain surgery, or in good health (not recorded which). The material sequenced was glioma tissue, nonneoplastic brain tissue, or PBMCs (not recorded which). The DNA of the CDR3 is TGTGCCAGCAGCACGGACAGCTATGGCTACACCTTC. This encodes CASSTDSYGYTF.